This T cell receptor beta chain was captured in a study of radiation and T cells in renal cell carcinoma. Study-level points and caveats: Top tumor clonotypes rose in blood 2 weeks post-radiation, then contracted. Without pretreatment biopsies, baseline tumor clonotype presence was undetermined.

The repertoire was sequenced with immunoSEQ multiplex PCR; TCRdb's copy has only in-frame clones and lacks some. The table lists 110,000 to 150,000 clones, around nine tenths of them singletons. Time point meaning: baseline pretreatment blood. The treatment: 15 Gy SBRT to primary tumor, nephrectomy 4 weeks later. Serial blood draws occurred at baseline and 2 and 4 weeks post-SBRT. Germline CDR1 and CDR2: SGHNT and YYREEE (reference sequence). Deletions cut 0 bases from V and 3 bases from J, with 10 bases between. The CDR3 extends over 16 amino acids. A remark on this clone: Antigen specificity is unknown.

The V and J genes are TRBV5-4 and TRBJ2-6; TRBD1 might be the D (6 bases). Sequences were derived from blood, sampled from a patient whose treatment included radiotherapy and nephrectomy. This TCR was recovered from a woman aged 45 to 65 with renal cell carcinoma. The CDR3 DNA sequence: TGTGCCAGCAGCTTGGCCAACAGGGTTGGGGCCAACGTCCTGACTTTC. The encoded protein is CASSLANRVGANVLTF.